These 5 T cell receptor beta chains share one sample of origin, sequenced in a study of blood T cell repertoires in COVID-19 (dated by TCRdb to about 2020). The library was built by means of the immunoSEQ multiplex PCR assay. Entries here come from immuneACCESS through TCRdb and include only in-frame sequences with V and J called. Some clones fail to appear in such tables; in the studies checked, an unresolved V gene covers under half of the shortfall, and the cause of the remainder is unknown. Within this sample are roughly 520,000 clones, with 70% to 90% of them counted one time only. The top ten hold less than 2% of the sample. The sequenced material came from PBMCs or T cells enriched from blood (not recorded which). The receptors were gathered from a woman in her thirties or forties who had recovered from COVID-19.

V is TRBV10-1 and J is TRBJ2-4, with 8 bases matching TRBD1. Germline V gene lookup returns CDR1 WNHNN and CDR2 SYGVQD (reference sequence). The CDR3 covers 14 residues. V shed 6 bases, J shed 7 bases, and the junction held 8 bases outside the gene matches. CDR3 amino acids: CASSDGQGMNIQYF. The CDR3 coding sequence is TGCGCCAGCAGCGATGGACAGGGTATGAACATTCAGTACTTC.

V and J are TRBV7-2 and TRBJ2-3; no clear D gene. CDR1 is SGHTA, CDR2 FQGNSA, per germline. Trimming took 3 bases from V and 1 from J, leaving 14 bases between them. The CDR3 is 16 residues long. CDR3 DNA: TGTGCCAGCAGCTTGAGGTTAGGTTTTGGCACAGATACGCAGTATTTT. Its translation: CASSLRLGFGTDTQYF.

The chain carries TRBV5-1 and TRBJ1-1; D ambiguous. Germline loops: CDR1 SGHRS, CDR2 YFSETQ. The CDR3 consists of 14 residues. V lost 2 bases and J lost 0, with 8 bases in between. CDR3 sequence (DNA): TGCGCCAGCAGCTTTGGGCTAATGAACACTGAAGCTTTCTTT. As protein: CASSFGLMNTEAFF.

The chain couples TRBV2 to TRBJ2-3, with TRBD2 matching 12 bases. The CDR3 is 14 residues long. V dropped 6 bases and J dropped 7; count of bases not matched to a gene: 5. Germline V gene data show CDR1 as SNHLY and CDR2 as FYNNEI. The CDR3 loop is CASSATSGRNTQYF. For the CDR3, the DNA is TGTGCCAGCAGCGCCACTAGCGGGAGGAATACGCAGTATTTT.

The CDR3 reads CASSLGVRGAYEQYF. Written as DNA, the CDR3 is TGTGCCAGCAGCTTAGGAGTCAGGGGAGCCTACGAGCAGTACTTC. The chain carries TRBV7-9 and TRBJ2-7; possible D gene TRBD1, 6 bases. The CDR3 loop spans 15 amino acids. V was pared by 1 base and J by 2 bases, with 12 bases between. CDR1 and CDR2 from the germline V gene are SEHNR and FQNEAQ (reference sequence).